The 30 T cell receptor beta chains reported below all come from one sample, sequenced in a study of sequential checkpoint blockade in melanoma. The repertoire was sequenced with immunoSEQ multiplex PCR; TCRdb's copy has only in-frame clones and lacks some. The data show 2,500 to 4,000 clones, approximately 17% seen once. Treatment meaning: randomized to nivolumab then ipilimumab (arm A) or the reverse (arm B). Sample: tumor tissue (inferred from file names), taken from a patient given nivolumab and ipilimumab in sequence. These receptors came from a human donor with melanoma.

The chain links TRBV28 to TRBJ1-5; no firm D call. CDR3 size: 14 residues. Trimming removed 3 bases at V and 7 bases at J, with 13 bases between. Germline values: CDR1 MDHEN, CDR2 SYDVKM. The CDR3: CASSFGGVGQPQHF. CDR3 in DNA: TGTGCCAGCAGTTTTGGTGGGGTTGGGCAGCCCCAGCATTTT.

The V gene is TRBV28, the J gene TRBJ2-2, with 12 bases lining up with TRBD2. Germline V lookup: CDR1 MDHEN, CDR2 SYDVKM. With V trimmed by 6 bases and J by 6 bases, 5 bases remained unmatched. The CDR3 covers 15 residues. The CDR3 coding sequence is TGTGCCAGCAGGGCTAGCGGGGGGGCCTCCGGGGAGCTGTTTTTT. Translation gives CASRASGGASGELFF.

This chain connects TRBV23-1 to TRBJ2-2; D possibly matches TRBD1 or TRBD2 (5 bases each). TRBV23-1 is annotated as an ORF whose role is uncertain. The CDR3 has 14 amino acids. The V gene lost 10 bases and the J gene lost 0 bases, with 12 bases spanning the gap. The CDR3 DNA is TGCGCCACAGGGACGGCGACGAACACCGGGGAGCTGTTTTTT. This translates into CATGTATNTGELFF.

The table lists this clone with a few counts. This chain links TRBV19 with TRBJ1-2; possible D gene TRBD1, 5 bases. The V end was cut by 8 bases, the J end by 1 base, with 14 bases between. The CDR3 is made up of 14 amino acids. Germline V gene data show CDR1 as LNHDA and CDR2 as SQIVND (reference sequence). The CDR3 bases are TGTGCCAGTGCTGACAGACCCCTTAACTATGGCTACACCTTC. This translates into CASADRPLNYGYTF.

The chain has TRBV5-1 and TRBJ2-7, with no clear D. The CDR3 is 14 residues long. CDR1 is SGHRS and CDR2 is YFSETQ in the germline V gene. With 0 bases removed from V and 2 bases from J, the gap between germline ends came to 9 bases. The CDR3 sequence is CASSLASLTYEQYF. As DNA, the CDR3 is TGCGCCAGCAGCTTGGCCAGTCTCACCTACGAGCAGTACTTC. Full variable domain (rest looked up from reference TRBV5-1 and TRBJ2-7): KAGVTQTPRYLIKTRGQQVTLSCSPISGHRSVSWYQQTPGQGLQFLFEYFSETQRNKGNFPGRFSGRQFSNSRSEMNVSTLELGDSALYLCASSLASLTYEQYFGPGTRLTVT.

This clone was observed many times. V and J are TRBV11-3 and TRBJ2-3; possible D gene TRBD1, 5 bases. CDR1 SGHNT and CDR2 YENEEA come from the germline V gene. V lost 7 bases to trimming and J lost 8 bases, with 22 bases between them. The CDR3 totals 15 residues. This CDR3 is CASIGAPQGTGTQYF. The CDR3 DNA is TGTGCCAGCATCGGAGCCCCCCAGGGAACCGGTACGCAGTATTTT.

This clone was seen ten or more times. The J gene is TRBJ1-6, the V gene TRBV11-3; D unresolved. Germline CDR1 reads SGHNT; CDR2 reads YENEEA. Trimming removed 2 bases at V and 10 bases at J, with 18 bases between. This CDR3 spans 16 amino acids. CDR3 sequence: CASSLNLGLEVSPLHF. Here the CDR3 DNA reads TGTGCCAGCAGCTTAAATTTAGGCCTGGAGGTGTCACCCCTCCACTTT.

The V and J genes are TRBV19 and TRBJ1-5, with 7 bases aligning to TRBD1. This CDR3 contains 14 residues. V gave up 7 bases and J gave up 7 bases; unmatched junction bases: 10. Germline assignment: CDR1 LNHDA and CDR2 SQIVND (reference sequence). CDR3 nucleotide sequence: TGTGCCAGTACCATCAACACAGGGGACCAGCCCCAGCATTTT. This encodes CASTINTGDQPQHF.

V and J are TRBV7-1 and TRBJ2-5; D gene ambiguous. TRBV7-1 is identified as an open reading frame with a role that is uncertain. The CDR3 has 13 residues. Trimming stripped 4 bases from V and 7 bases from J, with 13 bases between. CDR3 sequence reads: CASSLNPLRTQYF. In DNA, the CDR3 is TGTGCCAGCAGCTTAAACCCCCTACGGACCCAGTACTTC.

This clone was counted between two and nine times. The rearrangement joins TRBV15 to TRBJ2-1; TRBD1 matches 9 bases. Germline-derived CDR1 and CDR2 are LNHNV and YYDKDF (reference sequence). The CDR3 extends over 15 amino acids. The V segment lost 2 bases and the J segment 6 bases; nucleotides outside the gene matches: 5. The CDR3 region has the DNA TGTGCCACCAGCAGACGGGGACAGGGAAGCAATGAGCAGTTCTTC. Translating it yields CATSRRGQGSNEQFF.

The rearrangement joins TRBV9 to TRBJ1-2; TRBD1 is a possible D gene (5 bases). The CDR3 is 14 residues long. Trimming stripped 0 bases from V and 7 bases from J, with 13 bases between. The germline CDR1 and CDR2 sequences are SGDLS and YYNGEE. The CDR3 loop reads CASSVGGAESGYTF. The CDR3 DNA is TGTGCCAGCAGCGTAGGAGGGGCAGAGAGTGGCTACACCTTC.

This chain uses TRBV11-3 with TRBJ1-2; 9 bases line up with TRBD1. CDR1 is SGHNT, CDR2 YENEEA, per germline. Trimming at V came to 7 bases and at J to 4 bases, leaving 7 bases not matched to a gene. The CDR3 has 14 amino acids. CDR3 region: CASNKDRGSYGYTF. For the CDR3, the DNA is TGTGCCAGCAACAAAGACAGGGGGAGCTATGGCTACACCTTC. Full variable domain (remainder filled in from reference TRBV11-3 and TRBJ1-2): EAGVVQSPRYKIIEKKQPVAFWCNPISGHNTLYWYLQNLGQGPELLIRYENEEAVDDSQLPKDRFSAERLKGVDSTLKIQPAELGDSAVYLCASNKDRGSYGYTFGSGTRLTVV.

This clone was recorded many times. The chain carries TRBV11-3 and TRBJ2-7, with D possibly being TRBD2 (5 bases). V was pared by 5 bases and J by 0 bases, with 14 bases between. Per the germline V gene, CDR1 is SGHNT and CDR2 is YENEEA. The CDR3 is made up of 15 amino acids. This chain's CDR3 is CASSPFYGDSYEQYF. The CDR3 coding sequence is TGTGCCAGCAGCCCATTCTACGGGGACTCCTACGAGCAGTACTTC.

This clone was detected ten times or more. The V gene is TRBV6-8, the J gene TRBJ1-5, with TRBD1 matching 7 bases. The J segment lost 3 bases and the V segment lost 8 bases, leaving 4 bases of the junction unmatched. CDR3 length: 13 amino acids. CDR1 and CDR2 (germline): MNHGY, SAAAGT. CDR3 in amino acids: CASSGGFNQPQHF. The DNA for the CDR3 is TGTGCCAGCTCAGGGGGGTTCAATCAGCCCCAGCATTTT.

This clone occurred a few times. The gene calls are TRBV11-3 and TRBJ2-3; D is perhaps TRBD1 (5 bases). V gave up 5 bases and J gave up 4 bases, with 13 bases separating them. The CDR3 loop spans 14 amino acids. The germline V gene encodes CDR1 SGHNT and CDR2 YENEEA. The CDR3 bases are TGTGCCAGCAGCCCGGAGATCAGGGCAGATACGCAGTATTTT. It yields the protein CASSPEIRADTQYF.

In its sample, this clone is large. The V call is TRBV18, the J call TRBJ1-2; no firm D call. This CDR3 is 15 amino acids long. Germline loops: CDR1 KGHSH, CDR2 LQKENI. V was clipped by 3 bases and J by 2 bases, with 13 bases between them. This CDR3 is CASSPIPDVNYGYTF. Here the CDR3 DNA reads TGTGCCAGCTCACCTATCCCGGACGTCAACTATGGCTACACCTTC.

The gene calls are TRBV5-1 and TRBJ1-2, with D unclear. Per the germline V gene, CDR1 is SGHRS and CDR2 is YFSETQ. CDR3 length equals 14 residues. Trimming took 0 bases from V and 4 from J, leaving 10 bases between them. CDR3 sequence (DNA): TGCGCCAGCAGCTTGGAACGGTCCGCCTATGGCTACACCTTC. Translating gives CASSLERSAYGYTF. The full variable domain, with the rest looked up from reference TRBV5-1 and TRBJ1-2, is KAGVTQTPRYLIKTRGQQVTLSCSPISGHRSVSWYQQTPGQGLQFLFEYFSETQRNKGNFPGRFSGRQFSNSRSEMNVSTLELGDSALYLCASSLERSAYGYTFGSGTRLTVV.

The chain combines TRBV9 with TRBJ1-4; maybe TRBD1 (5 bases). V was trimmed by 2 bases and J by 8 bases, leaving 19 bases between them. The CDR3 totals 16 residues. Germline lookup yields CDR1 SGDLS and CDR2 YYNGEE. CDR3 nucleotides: TGTGCCAGCAGCGTTAGATCCGGGAGGGACGGAGAAAAACTGTTTTTT. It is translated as CASSVRSGRDGEKLFF. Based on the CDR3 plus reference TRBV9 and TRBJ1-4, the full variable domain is DSGVTQTPKHLITATGQRVTLRCSPRSGDLSVYWYQQSLDQGLQFLIQYYNGEERAKGNILERFSAQQFPDLHSELNLSSLELGDSALYFCASSVRSGRDGEKLFFGSGTQLSVL.

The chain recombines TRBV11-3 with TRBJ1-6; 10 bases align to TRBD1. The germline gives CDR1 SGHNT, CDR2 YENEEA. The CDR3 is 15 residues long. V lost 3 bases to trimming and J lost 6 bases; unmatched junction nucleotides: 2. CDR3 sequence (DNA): TGTGCCAGCAGCTTCCGGGACAGGGGTAATTCACCCCTCCACTTT. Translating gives CASSFRDRGNSPLHF.

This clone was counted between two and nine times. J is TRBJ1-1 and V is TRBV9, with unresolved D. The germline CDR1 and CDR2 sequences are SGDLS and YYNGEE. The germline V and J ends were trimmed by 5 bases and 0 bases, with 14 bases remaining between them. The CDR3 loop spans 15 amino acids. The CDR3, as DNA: TGTGCCAGCAGTGAAGCCGCAAGCATGAACACTGAAGCTTTCTTT. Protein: CASSEAASMNTEAFF. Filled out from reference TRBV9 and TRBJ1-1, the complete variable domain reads DSGVTQTPKHLITATGQRVTLRCSPRSGDLSVYWYQQSLDQGLQFLIQYYNGEERAKGNILERFSAQQFPDLHSELNLSSLELGDSALYFCASSEAASMNTEAFFGQGTRLTVV.

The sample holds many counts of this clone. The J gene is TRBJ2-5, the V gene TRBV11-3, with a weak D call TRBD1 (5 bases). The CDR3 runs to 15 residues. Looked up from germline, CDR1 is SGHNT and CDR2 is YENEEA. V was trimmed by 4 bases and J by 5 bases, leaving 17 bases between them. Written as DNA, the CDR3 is TGTGCCAGCAGCTCATGGACACGAAAAGGGGAGACCCAGTACTTC. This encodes CASSSWTRKGETQYF.

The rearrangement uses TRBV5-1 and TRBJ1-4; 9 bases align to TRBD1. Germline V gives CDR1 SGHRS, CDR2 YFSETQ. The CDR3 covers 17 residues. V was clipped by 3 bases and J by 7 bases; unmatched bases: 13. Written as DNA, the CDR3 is TGCGCCAGCAGCTGGGACAGGGAATCGAGCAGAGGTGAAAAACTGTTTTTT. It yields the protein CASSWDRESSRGEKLFF.

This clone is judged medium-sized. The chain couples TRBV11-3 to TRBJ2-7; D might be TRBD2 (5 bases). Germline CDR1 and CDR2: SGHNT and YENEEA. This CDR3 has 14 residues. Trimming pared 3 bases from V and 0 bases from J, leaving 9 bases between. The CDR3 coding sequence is TGTGCCAGCAGCTTGGACTTCGCCTCCTACGAGCAGTACGTC. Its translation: CASSLDFASYEQYV.

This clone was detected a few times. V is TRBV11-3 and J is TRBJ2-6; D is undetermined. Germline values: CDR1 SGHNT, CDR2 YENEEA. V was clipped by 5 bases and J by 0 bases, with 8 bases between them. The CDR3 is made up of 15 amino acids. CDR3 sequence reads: CASSLVISGANVLTF. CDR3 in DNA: TGTGCCAGCAGCCTCGTTATCTCTGGGGCCAACGTCCTGACTTTC.

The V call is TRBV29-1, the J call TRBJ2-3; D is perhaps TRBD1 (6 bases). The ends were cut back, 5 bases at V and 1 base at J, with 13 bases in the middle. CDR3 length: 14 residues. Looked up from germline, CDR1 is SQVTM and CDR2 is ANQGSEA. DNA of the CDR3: TGCAGCGTTAATTGGGGGCTTGGCACAGATACGCAGTATTTT. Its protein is CSVNWGLGTDTQYF.

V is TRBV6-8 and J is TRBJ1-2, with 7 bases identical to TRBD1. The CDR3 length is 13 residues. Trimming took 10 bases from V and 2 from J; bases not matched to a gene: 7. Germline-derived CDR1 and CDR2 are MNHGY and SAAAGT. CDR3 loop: CATQTGTNYGYTF. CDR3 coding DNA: TGTGCCACCCAGACAGGGACGAACTATGGCTACACCTTC.

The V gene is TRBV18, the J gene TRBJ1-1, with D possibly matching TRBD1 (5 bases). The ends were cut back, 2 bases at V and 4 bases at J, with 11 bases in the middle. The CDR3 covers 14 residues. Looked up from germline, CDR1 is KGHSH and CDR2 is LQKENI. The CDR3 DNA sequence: TGTGCCAGCTCACCAGGAGGGGACGGCACTGAAGCTTTCTTT. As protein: CASSPGGDGTEAFF.

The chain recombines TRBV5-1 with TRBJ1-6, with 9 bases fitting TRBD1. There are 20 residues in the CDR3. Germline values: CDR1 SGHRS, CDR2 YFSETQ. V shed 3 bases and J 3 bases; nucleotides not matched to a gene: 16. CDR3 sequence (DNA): TGCGCCAGCAGCTCAGGCCCAGGGACAGGGCGTGGGAGCTATAATTCACCCCTCCACTTT. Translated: CASSSGPGTGRGSYNSPLHF.

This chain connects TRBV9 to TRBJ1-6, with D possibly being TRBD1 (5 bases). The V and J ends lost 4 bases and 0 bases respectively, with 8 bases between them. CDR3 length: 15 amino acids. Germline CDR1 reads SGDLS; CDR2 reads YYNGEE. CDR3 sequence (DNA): TGTGCCAGCAGCACGGGGGGCTCCTATAATTCACCCCTCCACTTT. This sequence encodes CASSTGGSYNSPLHF.

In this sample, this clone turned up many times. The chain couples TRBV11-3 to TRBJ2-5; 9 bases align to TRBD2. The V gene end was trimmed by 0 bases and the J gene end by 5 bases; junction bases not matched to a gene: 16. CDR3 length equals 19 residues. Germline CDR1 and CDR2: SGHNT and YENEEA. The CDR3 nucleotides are TGTGCCAGCAGCTTAGACTTCCGTGTGAGCGGGGGGTGGGAGGAGACCCAGTACTTC. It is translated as CASSLDFRVSGGWEETQYF. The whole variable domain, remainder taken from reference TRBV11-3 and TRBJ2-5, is EAGVVQSPRYKIIEKKQPVAFWCNPISGHNTLYWYLQNLGQGPELLIRYENEEAVDDSQLPKDRFSAERLKGVDSTLKIQPAELGDSAVYLCASSLDFRVSGGWEETQYFGPGTRLLVL.